This T cell receptor (beta chain) was obtained from a study of siplizumab effects on memory and regulatory T cells. Findings of the study overall: Siplizumab produced a significant drop in alloreactive sequences attributable to unstimulated CD4+ memory cells. Naive or memory phenotype assignment was not possible for roughly 80-95% of proliferating CD4+ or CD8+ clones.

Concerning this clone itself: What it recognizes is unknown.

It was roughly 99,000 TCR templates that were assayed per sample. Produced via immunoSEQ multiplex PCR; TCRdb's table is partial and in-frame only. The sample has more than 85,000 clones, 93% seen once. Germline-derived CDR1 and CDR2 are LNHDA and SQIVND (reference sequence). V dropped 8 bases and J dropped 1; count of bases not matched to a gene: 8. The CDR3 runs to 15 residues. This clonotype was sampled from a human donor in good health. The sample taken for sequencing was CD4+ T cells sorted from blood. The chain carries TRBV19 and TRBJ2-4; 7 positions agree with TRBD2. The CDR3 DNA is TGTGCCAGTGGATGGGAGGGTGGGGCCAAAAACATTCAGTACTTC. This codes for CASGWEGGAKNIQYF.